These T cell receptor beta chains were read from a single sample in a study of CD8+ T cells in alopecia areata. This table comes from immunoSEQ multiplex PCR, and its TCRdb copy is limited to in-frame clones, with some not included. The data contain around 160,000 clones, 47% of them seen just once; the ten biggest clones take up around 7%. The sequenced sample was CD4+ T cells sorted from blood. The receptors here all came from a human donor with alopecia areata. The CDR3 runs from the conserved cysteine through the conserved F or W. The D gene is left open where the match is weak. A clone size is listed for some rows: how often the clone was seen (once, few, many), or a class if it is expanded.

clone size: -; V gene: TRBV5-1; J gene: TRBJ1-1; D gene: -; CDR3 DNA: TGCGCCAGCAGCTTACCCACAGGGACCTTTGAAGCTTTCTTT; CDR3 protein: CASSLPTGTFEAFF
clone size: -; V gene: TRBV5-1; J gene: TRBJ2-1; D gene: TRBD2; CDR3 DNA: TGCGCCAGCAGCTTGAGGACTAGCGTCTTCTACAATGAGCAGTTCTTC; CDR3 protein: CASSLRTSVFYNEQFF
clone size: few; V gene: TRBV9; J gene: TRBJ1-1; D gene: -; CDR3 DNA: TGTGCCAGCAGCGTTCTCCGGTCCGGTGAAGCTTTCTTT; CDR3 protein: CASSVLRSGEAFF
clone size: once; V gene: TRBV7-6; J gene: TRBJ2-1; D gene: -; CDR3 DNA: TGTGCCAGCAGCTTAGTCCTAGCCAGTGAGCAGTTCTTC; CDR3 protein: CASSLVLASEQFF
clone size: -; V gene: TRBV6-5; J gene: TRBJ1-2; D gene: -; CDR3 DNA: TGTGCCAGCAAGGGATCCTATGGCTACACCTTC; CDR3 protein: CASKGSYGYTF
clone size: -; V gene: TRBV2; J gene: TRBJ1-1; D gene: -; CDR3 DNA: TGTGCCAGCGGGCGGATGAACACTGAAGCTTTCTTT; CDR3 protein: CASGRMNTEAFF
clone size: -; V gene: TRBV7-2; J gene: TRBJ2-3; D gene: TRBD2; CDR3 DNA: TGTGCCAGCAGCTTAAGCGGGACCCCAGAAGGTGGTACGCAGTATTTT; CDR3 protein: CASSLSGTPEGGTQYF
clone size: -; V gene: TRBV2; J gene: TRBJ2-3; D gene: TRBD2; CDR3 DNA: TGTGCCAGCAGAATACAAGTCCGAGCGGGAGGCACAGATACGCAGTATTTT; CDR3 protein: CASRIQVRAGGTDTQYF
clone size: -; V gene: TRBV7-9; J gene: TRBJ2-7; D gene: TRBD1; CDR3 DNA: TGTGCCAGCAGCTTTGCCGGGACAGGGGCCTACGAGCAGTACTTC; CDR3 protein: CASSFAGTGAYEQYF
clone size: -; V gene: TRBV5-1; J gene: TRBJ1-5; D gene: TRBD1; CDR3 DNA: TGCGCCAGCAGCTTGGGGACAGGGCTCGGCAATCAGCCCCAGCATTTT; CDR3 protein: CASSLGTGLGNQPQHF
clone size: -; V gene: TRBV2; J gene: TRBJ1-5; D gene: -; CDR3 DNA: TGTGCCAGCAGTGAATCCCGACTCGGGTCAGCCCAGCATTTT; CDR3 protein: CASSESRLGSAQHF
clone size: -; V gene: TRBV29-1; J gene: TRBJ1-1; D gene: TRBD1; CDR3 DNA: TGCAGCGACCGGACAGGGGATACCACTGAAGCTTTCTTT; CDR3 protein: CSDRTGDTTEAFF
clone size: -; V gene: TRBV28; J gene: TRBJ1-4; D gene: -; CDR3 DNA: TGTGCCAGCACCTCGGGGCAGGGTGGTGAAAAACTGTTTTTT; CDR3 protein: CASTSGQGGEKLFF
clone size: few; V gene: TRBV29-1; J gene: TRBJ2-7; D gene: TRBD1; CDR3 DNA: TGCAGCGTTGAAGGGACAGGGTACTCCTACGAGCAGTACTTC; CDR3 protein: CSVEGTGYSYEQYF